The clone carrying this T cell receptor (beta chain) was counted a single time. Libraries were prepared by immunoSEQ multiplex PCR; TCRdb keeps only in-frame clonotypes and omits some of them. Of about 170,000 clones in the sample, roughly 91% were seen once. CDR1 is LGHDT and CDR2 is YNNKEL in the germline V gene (reference sequence). Trimming took 0 bases from V and 3 from J, leaving 9 bases between them. The CDR3 spans 14 residues. The data were taken from a study of blood T cell repertoires in COVID-19. Study-wide background: Nucleic acid was either cDNA or gDNA, and it came from T cells, B-cell-depleted T cells, or PBMCs.

The sequenced sample consisted of peripheral blood. V gene TRBV3-1 (or the pseudogene TRBV3-2) combines with J gene TRBJ2-7; D gene ambiguous. The source is a man aged 50 to 60 who had recovered from COVID-19. The DNA of the CDR3 is TGTGCCAGCAGCCAAGAGCTAGAGCACTACGAGCAGTACTTC. Protein product: CASSQELEHYEQYF.